This T cell receptor beta chain was recorded in a study of blood T cells in healthy people across ages. It was with a sample-barcoded 5' primer and a J-beta primer mix that a second PCR of about 7 to 12 cycles was run. Each TCR beta cDNA got a 12-nucleotide random molecular identifier. MiXCR, run by TCRdb on the 5' RACE reads, gives a single entry per CDR3 protein. The sample yields around 1.7 million distinct CDR3 sequences, roughly 27% seen once. Germline values: CDR1 SGHTA, CDR2 FQGTGA. This CDR3 spans 16 amino acids. Study-wide results and limits: More naive CD4+ cells and higher diversity marked long-lived donors relative to aged donors. A roughly linear age-dependent decrease characterized TCR beta diversity per million T cells. Any conclusive comparison of naive versus antigen-experienced cells was prevented by using unsorted PBMCs.

This clonotype has only a few counts. Its target is unknown. One end of the junction does not line up with germline, which may come from a read error. This chain joins TRBV7-3 and TRBJ2-6; D gene ambiguous. This clonotype originated in a woman aged 30 to 39 in good health. Sample: blood. The CDR3 protein is CTSSLVPLSGANVLTF. DNA of the CDR3: TGTACCAGCAGCTTAGTCCCTCTCTCTGGGGCCAACGTCCTGACTTTC.